These 27 T cell receptor beta chains were all obtained from the same sample, sequenced in a study of T cell responses to AZD1222 COVID-19 vaccine. The method was immunoSEQ multiplex PCR; TCRdb's version includes in-frame clones alone and lacks a portion of them. This repertoire shows 70,000 to 95,000 clones, 85% to 90% found once; its top ten account for 6.9%. Source: peripheral blood, taken 28 days after the second AZD1222 dose. Every receptor here comes from an adult who received the AZD1222 COVID-19 vaccine.

The chain joins TRBV3-1 (or the pseudogene TRBV3-2) to TRBJ1-5; weak D call: TRBD1 (6 bases). CDR1 is LGHDT, CDR2 YNNKEL, per germline (reference sequence). The V end was cut by 2 bases, the J end by 0 bases, with 11 bases between. This CDR3 contains 16 residues. CDR3 in DNA: TGTGCCAGCAGCCAAACAGGGATAGGTAGCAATCAGCCCCAGCATTTT. Translated, it gives CASSQTGIGSNQPQHF.

The genes are TRBV21-1 and TRBJ2-1. TRBV21-1 is marked as a pseudogene. There are 13 residues in the CDR3. CDR3 sequence (DNA): TGTGCCAGCAGCATCCAGGGAGTTTGGGAGCAGTTCTTC. Encoded protein: CASSIQGVWEQFF.

The chain's CDR3 is CASSLVTHEQYF. The CDR3, as DNA: TGTGCCAGCAGTTTAGTAACTCACGAGCAGTACTTC. This chain links TRBV12-3 or TRBV12-4 with TRBJ2-7; no firm D call. The ends were cut back, 1 base at V and 5 bases at J, with 6 bases in the middle. The CDR3 is made up of 12 amino acids.

V is TRBV5-4 and J is TRBJ2-3; D ambiguous. The CDR3 sequence is 14 residues long. V was trimmed by 6 bases and J by 2 bases, leaving 13 bases between them. Germline CDR1 SGHNT, CDR2 YYREEE (reference sequence). CDR3 sequence (DNA): TGTGCCAGCAAGGCTTATCTAACCACAGATACGCAGTATTTT. Encoded protein: CASKAYLTTDTQYF. The full variable domain, rest sourced from reference TRBV5-4 and TRBJ2-3, is ETGVTQSPTHLIKTRGQQVTLRCSSQSGHNTVSWYQQALGQGPQFIFQYYREEENGRGNFPPRFSGLQFPNYSSELNVNALELDDSALYLCASKAYLTTDTQYFGPGTRLTVL.

This sequence joins TRBV7-8 and TRBJ2-2; 8 bases are a match to TRBD1. The V and J ends lost 5 bases and 5 bases, in that order; junction bases with no gene match: 4. Germline assignment: CDR1 SGHVS and CDR2 FQNEAQ. This CDR3 has 14 residues. CDR3 sequence: CASSPGQVTGELFF. The CDR3, as DNA: TGTGCCAGCAGCCCGGGACAGGTTACCGGGGAGCTGTTTTTT. Drawing the rest from reference TRBV7-8 and TRBJ2-2, the complete variable domain is GAGVSQSPRYKVAKRGQDVALRCDPISGHVSLFWYQQALGQGPEFLTYFQNEAQLDKSGLPSDRFFAERPEGSVSTLKIQRTQQEDSAVYLCASSPGQVTGELFFGEGSRLTVL.

V gene TRBV7-8 combines with J gene TRBJ2-1; possibly TRBD1 for D (5 bases). Trimming cost V 2 bases and J 3 bases, with 14 bases left between them. Germline V gives CDR1 SGHVS, CDR2 FQNEAQ. The CDR3 spans 16 residues. CDR3 in DNA: TGTGCCAGCAGCTTACGCAGTGGGGCCCGCTACAATGAGCAGTTCTTC. It is translated as CASSLRSGARYNEQFF.

The rearrangement joins TRBV7-2 to TRBJ2-1; 7 nucleotides line up with TRBD1. V trimming: 4 bases; J trimming: 7 bases; junction bases outside the gene matches: 7. CDR3 length equals 14 residues. Germline V lookup: CDR1 SGHTA, CDR2 FQGNSA. CDR3 DNA: TGTGCCAGCAGCTACCGGACAGGTGGAAATGAGCAGTTCTTC. Protein sequence: CASSYRTGGNEQFF.

This clone came up many times. The chain recombines TRBV5-1 with TRBJ1-2, with 9 bases aligning to TRBD1. The CDR3 contains 14 residues. V was pared by 4 bases and J by 2 bases, with 3 bases of the junction left unmatched. Germline loops: CDR1 SGHRS, CDR2 YFSETQ. CDR3 coding DNA: TGCGCCAGCAGCACGGGACAGGGAAACTATGGCTACACCTTC. Its translation is CASSTGQGNYGYTF.

This clone appeared a single time. The genes are TRBV7-9 and TRBJ1-2, with TRBD1 as a possible D gene (5 bases). V gave up 3 bases and J gave up 7 bases, with 15 bases separating them. This CDR3 has 14 residues. Germline V gene sequence: CDR1 SEHNR, CDR2 FQNEAQ (reference sequence). As DNA, the CDR3 is TGTGCCAGCAGCTTCGCCAGCAAGGGGTCTGGCTACACCTTC. Its translation is CASSFASKGSGYTF.

This chain links TRBV5-6 with TRBJ2-1; TRBD2 matches 12 bases. V gave up 1 base and J gave up 9 bases; unmatched junction bases: 5. The CDR3 runs 15 residues. Looked up from germline, CDR1 is SGHDT and CDR2 is YYEEEE. CDR3 amino acids: CASSLILAGGVEQFF. Here the CDR3 DNA reads TGTGCCAGCAGCTTGATCCTAGCGGGAGGGGTTGAGCAGTTCTTC.

The chain links TRBV15 to TRBJ1-5, with D unclear. V was shortened by 0 bases and J by 1 base, with 16 bases between the two germline ends. Germline assignment: CDR1 LNHNV and CDR2 YYDKDF (reference sequence). The CDR3 consists of 18 residues. CDR3 DNA sequence: TGTGCCACCAGCAGAGAGGAGCCGGGCCACATGAGCAATCAGCCCCAGCATTTT. It translates to CATSREEPGHMSNQPQHF.

The CDR3 coding sequence is TGTGCCAGCAGCTTAGCGGCAGACACTGAAGCTTTCTTT. Translated: CASSLAADTEAFF. The chain couples TRBV11-3 to TRBJ1-1, with D hard to call. The CDR3 length is 13 residues. Germline assignment: CDR1 SGHNT and CDR2 YENEEA. V was clipped by 1 base and J by 3 bases, with 6 bases between them. Combining the CDR3 with reference TRBV11-3 and TRBJ1-1 gives the whole variable domain EAGVVQSPRYKIIEKKQPVAFWCNPISGHNTLYWYLQNLGQGPELLIRYENEEAVDDSQLPKDRFSAERLKGVDSTLKIQPAELGDSAVYLCASSLAADTEAFFGQGTRLTVV.

The chain employs TRBV3-1 (or the pseudogene TRBV3-2) and TRBJ1-1; no firm D call. The germline V and J ends were trimmed by 4 bases and 8 bases, with 17 bases remaining between them. The CDR3 consists of 14 residues. Germline values: CDR1 LGHDT, CDR2 YNNKEL (reference sequence). CDR3 loop: CASSRPGVRTEAFF. DNA for the CDR3: TGTGCCAGCAGCCGTCCTGGGGTCAGGACCGAAGCTTTCTTT.

This clone was seen once. The chain combines TRBV5-5 with TRBJ2-3, with 14 nucleotides matching TRBD2. Trimming removed 5 bases from V and 3 bases from J; junction bases left unmatched: 5. Germline values: CDR1 SGHKS, CDR2 YYEKEE (reference sequence). The CDR3 totals 16 residues. The CDR3: CASRFRTSGGTDTQYF. Here the CDR3 DNA reads TGTGCCAGCAGATTTCGGACTAGCGGGGGGACAGATACGCAGTATTTT.

This clone was counted between two and nine times. The J gene is TRBJ1-1, the V gene TRBV9; D perhaps matches TRBD1 (6 bases). Germline lookup yields CDR1 SGDLS and CDR2 YYNGEE. The CDR3 runs 13 residues. V lost 3 bases and J lost 1, with 7 bases in between. The CDR3 reads CASSATGNTEAFF. CDR3 nucleotide sequence: TGTGCCAGCAGCGCGACAGGGAACACTGAAGCTTTCTTT.

J is TRBJ2-3 and V is TRBV7-2; no clear D. The germline V and J ends were trimmed by 3 bases and 0 bases, with 1 base remaining between them. The germline gives CDR1 SGHTA, CDR2 FQGNSA. The CDR3 runs to 12 residues. DNA of the CDR3: TGTGCCAGCAGCTTTAGCACAGATACGCAGTATTTT. The encoded protein is CASSFSTDTQYF.

The rearrangement joins TRBV11-2 to TRBJ2-7; 11 bases align to TRBD2. The trim removed 6 bases at V and 2 bases at J, leaving 9 bases unmatched. The germline gives CDR1 SGHAT, CDR2 FQNNGV. The CDR3 consists of 16 residues. The CDR3 region is CASSSPTGLAAYEQYF. The CDR3 nucleotides are TGTGCCAGCAGTTCACCCACGGGACTAGCGGCCTACGAGCAGTACTTC.

V gene TRBV6-2 or TRBV6-3 combines with J gene TRBJ2-7, with D perhaps matching TRBD1 or TRBD2 (5 bases each). CDR1 and CDR2 (germline): MNHEY, SVGEGT. The CDR3 extends over 16 amino acids. Trimming left V 7 bases short and J 7 bases short, with 26 bases between. CDR3 coding DNA: TGTGCCAGCACCCCAATTCGCCGGGACCGAGTGTTTGAGCAGTACTTC. The encoded protein is CASTPIRRDRVFEQYF.

The chain has TRBV2 and TRBJ2-7; the D gene is possibly TRBD1 (6 bases). Trimming pared 3 bases from V and 3 bases from J, leaving 15 bases between. The germline gives CDR1 SNHLY, CDR2 FYNNEI. This CDR3 is built from 15 residues. The CDR3 sequence is CASSDIGGTNYEQYF. DNA for the CDR3: TGTGCCAGCAGTGATATAGGGGGTACCAACTACGAGCAGTACTTC. The variable domain in full, completed from reference TRBV2 and TRBJ2-7, reads EPEVTQTPSHQVTQMGQEVILRCVPISNHLYFYWYRQILGQKVEFLVSFYNNEISEKSEIFDDQFSVERPDGSNFTLKIRSTKLEDSAMYFCASSDIGGTNYEQYFGPGTRLTVT.

The chain carries TRBV4-1 and TRBJ1-1, with a possible D match to TRBD1 (5 bases). Germline CDR1 is MGHRA and CDR2 is YSYEKL. Trimming cost V 3 bases and J 1 base, with 9 bases left between them. CDR3 length equals 14 residues. CDR3 sequence: CASSHGTGNTEAFF. For the CDR3, the DNA is TGCGCCAGCAGCCACGGGACGGGGAACACTGAAGCTTTCTTT.

This chain uses TRBV19 with TRBJ1-5, with a weak D call TRBD1 (5 bases). With 3 bases removed from V and 0 bases from J, the gap between germline ends came to 9 bases. CDR3 size: 15 residues. Germline lookup yields CDR1 LNHDA and CDR2 SQIVND (reference sequence). The CDR3 DNA reads as TGTGCCAGTAGTATGGGGGGGTATAGCAATCAGCCCCAGCATTTT. Its translation: CASSMGGYSNQPQHF.

The chain has TRBV7-2 and TRBJ2-7; D assignment may be TRBD1 or TRBD2 (5 bases each). V was shortened by 2 bases and J by 3 bases, with 14 bases between the two germline ends. Per the germline V gene, CDR1 is SGHTA and CDR2 is FQGNSA. The CDR3 runs to 15 residues. CDR3 sequence reads: CASSLRGRQSYEQYF. CDR3 DNA: TGTGCCAGCAGCTTAAGAGGGAGACAGAGCTACGAGCAGTACTTC.

The chain uses TRBV6-5 and TRBJ2-3; TRBD2 aligns across 7 bases. The V segment lost 5 bases and the J segment 5 bases; nucleotides outside the gene matches: 4. The germline V gene encodes CDR1 MNHEY and CDR2 SVGAGI. The CDR3 runs to 13 residues. The CDR3: CASSKTSRDTQYF. CDR3 nucleotide sequence: TGTGCCAGCAGTAAGACTAGCCGAGATACGCAGTATTTT.

This chain connects TRBV29-1 to TRBJ2-3; TRBD2 matches 8 bases. The CDR3 has 14 amino acids. V dropped 4 bases and J dropped 3; count of bases not matched to a gene: 6. Per the germline V gene, CDR1 is SQVTM and CDR2 is ANQGSEA. The CDR3 protein is CSVVAGWSTDTQYF. The CDR3 nucleotides read TGCAGCGTTGTAGCGGGATGGTCGACAGATACGCAGTATTTT.

The V and J genes are TRBV4-3 and TRBJ2-5; the D is unclear. Germline loops: CDR1 LGHNA, CDR2 YSLEER. Trimming took off 4 bases at V and 2 bases at J, with 11 bases between the two ends. The CDR3 has 14 amino acids. CDR3 region: CASSPTLRQETQYF. The CDR3 coding sequence is TGCGCCAGCAGCCCCACACTACGACAAGAGACCCAGTACTTC.

The chain is built from TRBV7-9 and TRBJ2-1, with D perhaps being TRBD1 or TRBD2 (5 bases each). Between the trimmed V and J ends, which lost 6 bases and 8 bases, there was a span of 14 bases. This CDR3 has 13 amino acids. CDR1 is SEHNR and CDR2 is FQNEAQ in the germline V gene (reference sequence). CDR3 nucleotides: TGTGCCAGCAGGTCCGGGGTCAGGGATGAGCAGTTCTTC. Protein: CASRSGVRDEQFF.

This sequence joins TRBV29-1 and TRBJ1-1; D is unclear. Trimming pared 4 bases from V and 0 bases from J, leaving 6 bases between. This CDR3 region has 12 residues. Germline CDR1 is SQVTM and CDR2 is ANQGSEA. The CDR3 DNA is TGCAGCGTTGCCGTTATGAACACTGAAGCTTTCTTT. Amino acid sequence: CSVAVMNTEAFF.